The next 19 T cell receptor beta chains were all read from a single sample in a study of blood T cells in healthy people across ages. A second PCR, run for about 6 to 11 cycles, used a sample-barcoded 5' primer plus a J-beta primer mix. From the 5' RACE reads, TCRdb called clonotypes with MiXCR, one entry per CDR3 protein. The sample contains 800,000 or so distinct CDR3 sequences, 62% of which appear only once. Sequenced input: blood. The source is a man aged 30-40 years in good health.

The chain is built from TRBV9 and TRBJ2-3; D perhaps matches TRBD1 (6 bases). Germline lookup yields CDR1 SGDLS and CDR2 YYNGEE. CDR3 length equals 14 residues. V was trimmed by 4 bases and J by 6 bases, leaving 15 bases between them. As DNA, the CDR3 is TGTGCCAGCAGCACGACCACAGGGCTCGATACGCAGTATTTT. It specifies CASSTTTGLDTQYF.

The V call is TRBV7-2, the J call TRBJ2-3; TRBD2 matches 7 bases. The V gene end was trimmed by 5 bases and the J gene end by 4 bases; junction bases not matched to a gene: 6. This CDR3 is 14 amino acids long. The germline gives CDR1 SGHTA, CDR2 FQGNSA. CDR3 sequence reads: CASSPGLDADTQYF. The DNA for the CDR3 is TGTGCCAGCAGCCCTGGACTAGACGCAGATACGCAGTATTTT. The complete variable domain, with remaining parts taken from reference TRBV7-2 and TRBJ2-3, reads GAGVSQSPSNKVTEKGKDVELRCDPISGHTALYWYRQSLGQGLEFLIYFQGNSAPDKSGLPSDRFSAERTGGSVSTLTIQRTQQEDSAVYLCASSPGLDADTQYFGPGTRLTVL.

With respect to this clonotype: This could be a read error, since a much larger clone is one nucleotide away. The chain is built from TRBV12-3 or TRBV12-4 and TRBJ2-3; the D gene is possibly TRBD2 (6 bases). The CDR3 extends over 14 amino acids. With 5 bases removed from V and 4 bases from J, the gap between germline ends came to 13 bases. CDR3 nucleotides: TGTGCCAGCAGTGTGGGACTTTTGGCAGATACGCAGTATTTT. Amino acid sequence: CASSVGLLADTQYF.

This chain joins TRBV6-5 and TRBJ2-7; tentative D call: TRBD1 (5 bases). The V end was cut by 0 bases, the J end by 3 bases, with 12 bases between. There are 15 residues in the CDR3. CDR1 MNHEY and CDR2 SVGAGI come from the germline V gene. In DNA form, the CDR3 reads TGTGCCAGCAGTTACTCAAGGACACCAAACTACGAGCAGTACTTC. Protein product: CASSYSRTPNYEQYF.

This clonotype was counted only a few times. The chain is built from TRBV20-1 and TRBJ1-5; D is ambiguous. This CDR3 is 15 amino acids long. The germline CDR1 and CDR2 sequences are DFQATT and SNEGSKA (reference sequence). V lost 1 base, J lost 2 bases, and 12 bases lay in between. The CDR3 bases are TGCAGTGCTAGAGTTCCCGGGTTGGGCAATCAGCCCCAGCATTTT. It yields the protein CSARVPGLGNQPQHF.

This chain links TRBV15 with TRBJ2-7, with D maybe TRBD1 (6 bases). The germline V and J ends were trimmed by 0 bases and 5 bases, with 20 bases remaining between them. Germline CDR1 is LNHNV and CDR2 is YYDKDF (reference sequence). The CDR3 covers 17 residues. The CDR3 reads CATSRDPGAWMMNEQYF. For the CDR3, the DNA is TGTGCCACCAGCAGAGATCCAGGGGCCTGGATGATGAACGAGCAGTACTTC. Full variable domain (missing parts from reference TRBV15 and TRBJ2-7): DAMVIQNPRYQVTQFGKPVTLSCSQTLNHNVMYWYQQKSSQAPKLLFHYYDKDFNNEADTPDNFQSRRPNTSFCFLDIRSPGLGDTAMYLCATSRDPGAWMMNEQYFGPGTRLTVT.

The chain recombines TRBV7-2 with TRBJ1-6; no clear D gene. Germline CDR1 is SGHTA and CDR2 is FQGNSA. V lost 1 base and J lost 2, with 3 bases in between. The CDR3 runs to 14 residues. CDR3 coding DNA: TGTGCCAGCAGCTTAGGACCCTATAATTCACCCCTCCACTTT. Translating gives CASSLGPYNSPLHF.

The V call is TRBV7-9, the J call TRBJ1-1, with D unclear. Deletions cut 2 bases from V and 0 bases from J, with 10 bases between. The germline CDR1 and CDR2 sequences are SEHNR and FQNEAQ (reference sequence). The CDR3 length is 15 residues. The CDR3, as DNA: TGTGCCAGCAGCTTATCCCCGGTAATGAACACTGAAGCTTTCTTT. Its translation: CASSLSPVMNTEAFF.

This chain joins TRBV5-1 and TRBJ2-5; D remains unclear. V lost 4 bases and J 1 base, leaving 5 bases between the germline ends. The CDR3 runs to 12 residues. Germline values: CDR1 SGHRS, CDR2 YFSETQ. The CDR3 spells CASSASQETQYF. The CDR3 nucleotides read TGCGCCAGCAGCGCTTCCCAAGAGACCCAGTACTTC.

The genes are TRBV20-1 and TRBJ1-2; tentative D call: TRBD1 (6 bases). The CDR3 is made up of 14 amino acids. Trimming removed 4 bases at V and 5 bases at J, with 17 bases between. Germline CDR1 is DFQATT and CDR2 is SNEGSKA (reference sequence). The CDR3 nucleotides read TGCAGTGCTATGGGGCGGGCAGGGGATTATGGCTACACCTTC. Translated: CSAMGRAGDYGYTF.

There are a few counts of this clonotype. J is TRBJ1-2 and V is TRBV7-2; TRBD1 matches at 7 bases. V lost 4 bases to trimming and J lost 7 bases; unmatched junction nucleotides: 3. This CDR3 contains 12 residues. Germline V gene sequence: CDR1 SGHTA, CDR2 FQGNSA. The CDR3 DNA follows: TGTGCCAGCAGCTCAGGGGGATTTGGCTACACCTTC. Its translation: CASSSGGFGYTF.

V is TRBV10-3 and J is TRBJ2-5, with 9 bases that match TRBD2. The CDR3 covers 13 residues. Germline values: CDR1 ENHRY, CDR2 SYGVKD. The V and J ends lost 8 bases and 3 bases, in that order; junction bases with no gene match: 4. The CDR3: CAIQRGVEETQYF. In DNA, the CDR3 is TGTGCCATCCAGCGGGGGGTTGAAGAGACCCAGTACTTC.

This clonotype showed up just a few times. The rearrangement joins TRBV4-3 to TRBJ2-1; 7 bases are shared with TRBD2. The germline gives CDR1 LGHNA, CDR2 YSLEER. The CDR3 is 14 residues long. With 6 bases clipped from V and 5 bases from J, the junction kept 7 bases outside the gene matches. The DNA for the CDR3 is TGCGCCAGCAGTCTTGGACTAGGAAACAATGAGCAGTTCTTC. This translates into CASSLGLGNNEQFF.

This clonotype was seen more than once but under ten times. This chain links TRBV7-2 with TRBJ2-3, with D possibly called TRBD1 or TRBD2 (7 bases each). Germline V gives CDR1 SGHTA, CDR2 FQGNSA. The CDR3 is 16 amino acids. V lost 1 base and J 2 bases, leaving 13 bases between the germline ends. The CDR3, as DNA: TGTGCCAGCAGCTTAGAAGGGAGGGGGCACACAGATACGCAGTATTTT. It translates to CASSLEGRGHTDTQYF.

V usage is TRBV5-5 and J usage is TRBJ2-7, with a possible D match to TRBD1 (6 bases). The CDR3 consists of 11 residues. V lost 7 bases and J 6 bases, leaving 11 bases between the germline ends. Germline V gene data show CDR1 as SGHKS and CDR2 as YYEKEE (reference sequence). The CDR3 bases are TGTGCCAGCCTGAGGGGGTTCGAGCAGTACTTC. Protein product: CASLRGFEQYF.

The CDR3 protein is CSVGGTSGMLNEQYF. The CDR3 DNA follows: TGCAGCGTTGGGGGGACTAGCGGGATGCTCAATGAGCAGTACTTC. The chain has TRBV29-1 and TRBJ2-5; TRBD2 aligns across 13 bases. The CDR3 contains 15 residues. V trimming: 4 bases; J trimming: 11 bases; junction bases outside the gene matches: 13. CDR1 is SQVTM, CDR2 ANQGSEA, per germline.

The chain joins TRBV6-2 or TRBV6-3 to TRBJ2-4; D might be TRBD2 (7 bases). Germline-derived CDR1 and CDR2 are MNHEY and SVGEGT. Between the trimmed V and J ends, which lost 0 bases and 4 bases, there was a span of 16 bases. This CDR3 spans 17 amino acids. The CDR3 spells CASSYSNRGAVKNIQYF. CDR3 coding DNA: TGTGCCAGCAGTTACTCGAACCGGGGGGCAGTAAAAAACATTCAGTACTTC.

This chain's CDR3 is CASSQESLGFSGANVLTF. Written as DNA, the CDR3 is TGCGCCAGCAGCCAAGAATCCCTAGGGTTCTCTGGGGCCAACGTCCTGACTTTC. The chain is built from TRBV4-3 and TRBJ2-6; D remains ambiguous. The CDR3 is made up of 18 amino acids. V was shortened by 0 bases and J by 0 bases, with 12 bases between the two germline ends. Germline CDR1 reads LGHNA; CDR2 reads YSLEER.

This chain links TRBV29-1 with TRBJ2-2; possibly TRBD2 for D (7 bases). The germline V gene encodes CDR1 SQVTM and CDR2 ANQGSEA. The germline V and J ends were trimmed by 4 bases and 1 base, with 16 bases remaining between them. The CDR3 contains 16 residues. The CDR3 spells CSVAWGGNQNTGELFF. The DNA for the CDR3 is TGCAGCGTTGCCTGGGGGGGCAATCAGAACACCGGGGAGCTGTTTTTT.